This T cell receptor beta chain stems from a study of T cells after yellow fever vaccination. Many counts were recorded for this clonotype. TCRdb called the 5' RACE reads again in MiXCR, with one record for every CDR3 protein. This table has 110,000 to 150,000 distinct CDR3 sequences, 5% to 7.5% appearing once. The CDR3 spans 13 residues. From germline, CDR1 is KGHSH and CDR2 LQKENI. Deletions cut 0 bases from V and 7 bases from J, with 8 bases between. The genes are TRBV18 and TRBJ2-3; D unclear. This TCR was sampled from a man younger than 45 who received the YFV17D yellow fever vaccine. Material: CD4+ T cells sorted from PBMCs, obtained 10 days after the yellow fever booster vaccination. For the CDR3, the DNA is TGTGCCAGCTCACCACCGAATGGCAATACGCAGTATTTT. Encoded protein: CASSPPNGNTQYF. The full variable domain, rest sourced from reference TRBV18 and TRBJ2-3, is NAGVMQNPRHLVRRRGQEARLRCSPMKGHSHVYWYRQLPEEGLKFMVYLQKENIIDESGMPKERFSAEFPKEGPSILRIQQVVRGDSAAYFCASSPPNGNTQYFGPGTRLTVL.